This section outlines one TCR beta chain sequence together with its context. Its antigen is unidentified. This sample was taken from a study of T cell responses to AZD1222 COVID-19 vaccine. Study outcomes and limitations: Nearly half of the spike-specific TCRs reportedly recognize variant regions that carry no mutations. Spike-wide vaccine-associated CD4 TCRs dominated at 160-218 and 743-854.

Only in-frame clones appear in the TCRdb table, and some are missing; sequencing was by immunoSEQ multiplex PCR. The sample yields 100,000 to 150,000 clones, roughly 84% seen once. The CDR3 totals 17 residues. The rearrangement uses TRBV12-2 and TRBJ1-2. TRBV12-2 counts as a pseudogene. This receptor was identified in an adult who received the AZD1222 COVID-19 vaccine. The sample consisted of peripheral blood, taken 28 days after the second AZD1222 dose. The CDR3 protein is CASRLVPGQSGGYGYTF. CDR3 bases: TGTGCAAGTCGCTTAGTCCCAGGACAGTCGGGAGGCTATGGCTACACCTTC.